The following is a TCR beta chain sequence with its context. The V end lost 4 bases, the J end lost 4 bases, and 12 bases lay between the germline ends. Germline V CDR1 and CDR2: SGHRS, YFSETQ. CDR3 length equals 14 residues. This entry comes from a study of T cell responses to AZD1222 COVID-19 vaccine. Sequencing was performed with immunoSEQ multiplex PCR; in TCRdb, only in-frame clones are kept and a portion is missing. In the table there are around 50,000 clones, approximately 79% of which are singletons. The starting material was peripheral blood, obtained on day 0 of AZD1222 vaccination. This TCR derives from an adult in good health. The rearrangement uses TRBV5-1 and TRBJ2-1; the D call may be TRBD1 or TRBD2 (5 bases each). The chain's CDR3 is CASSPGTDYNEQFF. The CDR3 region has the DNA TGCGCCAGCAGCCCAGGGACGGATTACAATGAGCAGTTCTTC.